This T cell receptor beta chain appears in the sequencing data of a study of T cells after yellow fever vaccination. As TCR cDNA was made by 5'RACE template switching, a universal primer site and UMIs were added. From the 5' RACE reads, TCRdb called clonotypes with MiXCR, one entry per CDR3 protein. The sample carries 300,000 to 450,000 distinct CDR3 sequences, around 6.4% recorded once. This CDR3 has 13 amino acids. Per the germline V gene, CDR1 is KGHSH and CDR2 is LQKENI. With 5 bases clipped from V and 5 bases from J, the junction kept 4 bases outside the gene matches. In this sample, this clonotype turned up a few times.

Sequences were derived from PBMCs, sampled 5 days after the yellow fever booster vaccination. The clonotype originates from a man aged 25 to 40 who received the YFV17D yellow fever vaccine. The chain combines TRBV18 with TRBJ1-1; 8 bases agree with TRBD1. CDR3 nucleotide sequence: TGTGCCAGCTCAAAGGACAGGGTTACTGAAGCTTTCTTT. This translates into CASSKDRVTEAFF.